These 29 T cell receptor beta chains were sequenced from one sample in a study of blood T cell repertoires in COVID-19. Libraries were prepared by immunoSEQ multiplex PCR; TCRdb keeps only in-frame clonotypes and omits some of them. The sample yields tens of thousands of clones, 78% seen once. The sequenced material came from peripheral blood. The receptors come from a human donor with active or convalescent COVID-19. The donor label of this sample is uncertain.

This chain uses TRBV19 with TRBJ2-1; possible D gene TRBD2, 6 bases. The V gene's germline CDR1 is LNHDA and CDR2 SQIVND (reference sequence). Trimming removed 5 bases at V and 0 bases at J, with 14 bases between. The CDR3 extends over 16 amino acids. The CDR3 sequence: CASSLSGLDSYNEQFF. As DNA, the CDR3 is TGTGCCAGTAGTCTATCGGGACTGGACTCCTACAATGAGCAGTTCTTC. Looking up the rest from reference TRBV19 and TRBJ2-1 gives the full variable domain: DGGITQSPKYLFRKEGQNVTLSCEQNLNHDAMYWYRQDPGQGLRLIYYSQIVNDFQKGDIAEGYSVSREKKESFPLTVTSAQKNPTAFYLCASSLSGLDSYNEQFFGPGTRLTVL.

This chain joins TRBV27 and TRBJ2-7, with 9 positions matching TRBD2. The CDR3 extends over 17 amino acids. J lost 3 bases, V lost 5 bases, and 14 bases had no gene match. CDR1 and CDR2 (germline): MNHEY, SMNVEV (reference sequence). DNA of the CDR3: TGTGCCAGCAGTCCTAAGTCGCCCGGGACTAGCAGCTACGAGCAGTACTTC. Translated: CASSPKSPGTSSYEQYF.

V and J are TRBV19 and TRBJ1-4; 7 nucleotides match TRBD1. Germline V gene data show CDR1 as LNHDA and CDR2 as SQIVND (reference sequence). The CDR3 has 19 residues. V dropped 0 bases and J dropped 6; count of bases not matched to a gene: 16. The chain's CDR3 is CASSIDLLRTGPMDEKLFF. The CDR3 DNA reads TGTGCCAGTAGTATAGATCTATTACGGACAGGCCCTATGGATGAAAAACTGTTTTTT.

As DNA, the CDR3 is TGTGCCAGTAAAACCGGTTGGGGGGGCGCGGATGAAAAACTGTTTTTT. The encoded protein is CASKTGWGGADEKLFF. The chain carries TRBV19 and TRBJ1-4, with D perhaps TRBD1 (6 bases). V was cut by 7 bases and J by 6 bases, with 21 bases left in between. CDR1 LNHDA and CDR2 SQIVND come from the germline V gene (reference sequence). The CDR3 sequence is 16 residues long.

The V and J genes are TRBV30 and TRBJ2-7; D unresolved. Trimming took 0 bases from V and 0 from J, leaving 12 bases between them. The CDR3 totals 15 residues. CDR1 is GTSNPN, CDR2 SVGIG, per germline (reference sequence). As DNA, the CDR3 is TGTGCCTGGAGTGTACGCGGAGCCTCCTCCTACGAGCAGTACTTC. It codes for CAWSVRGASSYEQYF. The complete variable domain, with remaining parts taken from reference TRBV30 and TRBJ2-7, reads SQTIHQWPATLVQPVGSPLSLECTVEGTSNPNLYWYRQAAGRGLQLLFYSVGIGQISSEVPQNLSASRPQDRQFILSSKKLLLSDSGFYLCAWSVRGASSYEQYFGPGTRLTVT.

The chain carries TRBV29-1 and TRBJ2-3; 7 nucleotides match TRBD2. CDR1 is SQVTM, CDR2 ANQGSEA, per germline. The J segment lost 2 bases and the V segment lost 8 bases, leaving 10 bases of the junction unmatched. The CDR3 is 14 amino acids. The CDR3 region has the DNA TGCAGCCTGAGGGAGGGGCCGGCCACAGATACGCAGTATTTT. This codes for CSLREGPATDTQYF.

V usage is TRBV19 and J usage is TRBJ2-1; TRBD2 agrees at 12 bases. This CDR3 contains 14 residues. CDR1 LNHDA and CDR2 SQIVND come from the germline V gene (reference sequence). V gave up 7 bases and J gave up 6 bases; unmatched junction bases: 4. The CDR3 DNA follows: TGTGCCAGTAACCCTAGCGGGAGGGCCAATGAGCAGTTCTTC. It specifies CASNPSGRANEQFF.

The V gene is TRBV7-3, the J gene TRBJ1-2; 9 bases are a match to TRBD1. This CDR3 has 19 residues. Per the germline V gene, CDR1 is SGHTA and CDR2 is FQGTGA. Germline trimming cut 0 bases from V and 0 bases from J; bases unmatched to any gene: 11. The CDR3 sequence is CASSLTATGGSFANYGYTF. The CDR3 nucleotides read TGTGCCAGCAGCTTAACGGCGACAGGGGGTTCATTCGCTAACTATGGCTACACCTTC.

DNA of the CDR3: TGTGCCACCAGCAGAGACAGGCAGCCCCAGCATTTT. This translates into CATSRDRQPQHF. The chain couples TRBV15 to TRBJ1-5, with D unclear. The CDR3 is made up of 12 amino acids. Trimming removed 0 bases from V and 7 bases from J, with 4 bases in between. Germline loops: CDR1 LNHNV, CDR2 YYDKDF (reference sequence).

The V call is TRBV12-3 or TRBV12-4, the J call TRBJ2-1; 11 nucleotides match TRBD2. J gave up 8 bases and V 5 bases, and 2 bases lay outside the gene matches. CDR3 length equals 13 residues. The CDR3 sequence: CASSGTSGDEQFF. CDR3 in DNA: TGTGCCAGCAGTGGGACTAGCGGCGATGAGCAGTTCTTC.

The chain couples TRBV12-3 or TRBV12-4 to TRBJ2-1; D call uncertain. With 8 bases removed from V and 4 bases from J, the gap between germline ends came to 9 bases. The CDR3 has 12 residues. CDR3 DNA sequence: TGTGCCAGCGCCGGGTCTTACAATGAGCAGTTCTTC. It translates to CASAGSYNEQFF.

J is TRBJ2-7 and V is TRBV19, with 12 bases aligning to TRBD2. The CDR3 has 16 residues. Germline CDR1 reads LNHDA; CDR2 reads SQIVND (reference sequence). V dropped 5 bases and J dropped 0; count of bases not matched to a gene: 5. CDR3 protein: CASSDRLAGDSYEQYF. Here the CDR3 DNA reads TGTGCCAGTAGTGACCGACTAGCGGGGGACTCCTACGAGCAGTACTTC.

The genes are TRBV14 and TRBJ1-1; 8 positions match TRBD1. The trim removed 4 bases at V and 10 bases at J, leaving 8 bases unmatched. Germline CDR1 reads SGHDN; CDR2 reads FVKESK. This CDR3 has 13 amino acids. CDR3 nucleotides: TGTGCCAGCAGCCTCTCCACCGGGACAGGAGCTTTCTTT. Translation gives CASSLSTGTGAFF.

The V and J genes are TRBV2 and TRBJ2-1; 11 bases line up with TRBD2. V trimming: 4 bases; J trimming: 7 bases; junction bases outside the gene matches: 12. CDR3 size: 17 residues. Germline V gene lookup returns CDR1 SNHLY and CDR2 FYNNEI. CDR3 nucleotide sequence: TGTGCCAGCAGTGCCCGATTAGCGGGAGGGCCTTCTAATGAGCAGTTCTTC. It encodes CASSARLAGGPSNEQFF.

This chain joins TRBV7-3 and TRBJ2-1, with 11 bases identical to TRBD2. J gave up 6 bases and V 6 bases, and 4 bases lay outside the gene matches. CDR3 size: 14 residues. Germline V gene lookup returns CDR1 SGHTA and CDR2 FQGTGA. The CDR3 sequence is CASRLAGGANEQFF. The CDR3, as DNA: TGTGCCAGCAGGCTAGCGGGAGGTGCCAATGAGCAGTTCTTC.

The chain has TRBV29-1 and TRBJ2-3; D is ambiguous. The CDR3 extends over 11 amino acids. Trimming removed 4 bases from V and 6 bases from J, with 8 bases in between. Germline V gene data show CDR1 as SQVTM and CDR2 as ANQGSEA. As DNA, the CDR3 is TGCAGCGTTGGTCCCGGGGATACGCAGTATTTT. As protein: CSVGPGDTQYF.

This clone was recorded many times. This sequence joins TRBV11-2 and TRBJ2-7, with 7 bases fitting TRBD2. V lost 1 base, J lost 7 bases, and 1 base stayed unmatched. The CDR3 runs 12 residues. CDR1 is SGHAT and CDR2 is FQNNGV in the germline V gene. The CDR3 sequence: CASSLGTREQYF. The CDR3 DNA reads as TGTGCCAGCAGCTTAGGGACTAGAGAGCAGTACTTC.

The genes are TRBV27 and TRBJ1-6; 12 bases align to TRBD1. Per the germline V gene, CDR1 is MNHEY and CDR2 is SMNVEV (reference sequence). The CDR3 runs to 16 residues. V lost 4 bases and J lost 9; bases outside the gene matches: 7. The CDR3 sequence: CASSSSPGQGASPLHF. The CDR3 nucleotides read TGTGCCAGCAGTTCTTCCCCGGGACAGGGGGCTTCACCCCTCCACTTT.

The CDR3 region has the DNA TGTGCCAGCAGTACGGGGACAGGGAAGGGTCAGCCCCAGCATTTT. It translates to CASSTGTGKGQPQHF. The J gene is TRBJ1-5, the V gene TRBV28; TRBD1 matches at 9 bases. Germline CDR1 reads MDHEN; CDR2 reads SYDVKM. The CDR3 spans 15 residues. J gave up 6 bases and V 5 bases, and 8 bases lay outside the gene matches.

This chain uses TRBV4-1 with TRBJ2-7; TRBD2 agrees at 9 bases. The CDR3 sequence is 15 residues long. Germline assignment: CDR1 MGHRA and CDR2 YSYEKL. The V segment lost 1 base and the J segment 3 bases; nucleotides outside the gene matches: 4. The CDR3 DNA sequence: TGCGCCAGCAGCCAAGTAGCGGGAGCGGACTACGAGCAGTACTTC. It translates to CASSQVAGADYEQYF.

The rearrangement links TRBV11-2 to TRBJ2-5, with D perhaps matching TRBD2 (6 bases). Germline V lookup: CDR1 SGHAT, CDR2 FQNNGV. The V end lost 8 bases, the J end lost 2 bases, and 15 bases lay between the germline ends. The CDR3 runs to 14 residues. CDR3 residues: CASRIGGIQETQYF. CDR3 DNA: TGTGCCAGCCGAATCGGAGGGATACAAGAGACCCAGTACTTC. Full variable domain (rest looked up from reference TRBV11-2 and TRBJ2-5): EAGVAQSPRYKIIEKRQSVAFWCNPISGHATLYWYQQILGQGPKLLIQFQNNGVVDDSQLPKDRFSAERLKGVDSTLKIQPAKLEDSAVYLCASRIGGIQETQYFGPGTRLLVL.

This chain uses TRBV7-8 with TRBJ1-4; D perhaps matches TRBD1 (5 bases). Germline V gives CDR1 SGHVS, CDR2 FQNEAQ. This CDR3 has 16 amino acids. Trimming took 2 bases from V and 0 from J, leaving 10 bases between them. CDR3 DNA: TGTGCCAGCAGCTTAAGGACGGGGGCAACTAATGAAAAACTGTTTTTT. It specifies CASSLRTGATNEKLFF.

This clone occurred a few times. CDR3 in amino acids: CASSGTGARWDGYTF. The CDR3 DNA reads as TGTGCCAGCAGCGGGACAGGCGCAAGGTGGGATGGCTACACCTTC. The chain joins TRBV28 to TRBJ1-2; 8 bases map to TRBD1. This CDR3 spans 15 amino acids. Germline loops: CDR1 MDHEN, CDR2 SYDVKM. The J segment lost 6 bases and the V segment lost 6 bases, leaving 12 bases of the junction unmatched.

This clone was seen more than once but under ten times. The chain links TRBV4-1 to TRBJ1-2, with D possibly TRBD1 on 6 matching bases. CDR1 is MGHRA and CDR2 is YSYEKL in the germline V gene. The CDR3 covers 14 residues. The V end lost 4 bases, the J end lost 8 bases, and 17 bases lay between the germline ends. The CDR3 DNA sequence: TGCGCCAGCAGCCCTGTGGGGGGGGGCTTGGGCTACACCTTC. Protein: CASSPVGGGLGYTF.

This chain links TRBV2 with TRBJ2-7, with TRBD1 matching 10 bases. The junction had 6 bases not matched to a gene; V was cut back by 7 bases and J by 0 bases. The CDR3 is 15 amino acids. Germline CDR1 is SNHLY and CDR2 is FYNNEI. The CDR3 nucleotides read TGTGCCAGCAAGACAGGGGGCCTGAGCTCCTACGAGCAGTACTTC. Translated, it gives CASKTGGLSSYEQYF.

This chain uses TRBV15 with TRBJ2-1, with a possible D match to TRBD2 (6 bases). CDR1 LNHNV and CDR2 YYDKDF come from the germline V gene (reference sequence). Trimming left V 0 bases short and J 0 bases short, with 21 bases between. The CDR3 has 20 residues. The CDR3 here is CATSRERDNSLLFSYNEQFF. CDR3 nucleotides: TGTGCCACCAGCAGAGAGCGGGATAACAGCTTACTTTTCTCCTACAATGAGCAGTTCTTC. Based on the CDR3 plus reference TRBV15 and TRBJ2-1, the full variable domain is DAMVIQNPRYQVTQFGKPVTLSCSQTLNHNVMYWYQQKSSQAPKLLFHYYDKDFNNEADTPDNFQSRRPNTSFCFLDIRSPGLGDTAMYLCATSRERDNSLLFSYNEQFFGPGTRLTVL.

The rearrangement uses TRBV7-2 and TRBJ2-5, with TRBD1 matching 7 bases. The V and J ends lost 3 bases and 7 bases, in that order; junction bases with no gene match: 8. CDR3 size: 14 residues. Germline V gives CDR1 SGHTA, CDR2 FQGNSA. CDR3 bases: TGTGCCAGCAGCTTCCTCACAGGGGCCGGGACCCAGTACTTC. Translated, it gives CASSFLTGAGTQYF.

The V and J genes are TRBV30 and TRBJ2-1; 7 nucleotides match TRBD2. Germline CDR1 and CDR2: GTSNPN and SVGIG (reference sequence). This CDR3 spans 14 amino acids. After removal of 3 bases from V and 1 base from J, the junction contained 3 bases not matched to a gene. The CDR3 DNA reads TGTGCCTGGAGCATGGGGGGGTCCTACAATGAGCAGTTCTTC. Translation: CAWSMGGSYNEQFF.

This clone was detected only a few times. V gene TRBV27 combines with J gene TRBJ2-3, with unresolved D. The V gene lost 2 bases and the J gene lost 4 bases, with 7 bases spanning the gap. The CDR3 is 13 residues long. The germline CDR1 and CDR2 sequences are MNHEY and SMNVEV (reference sequence). DNA of the CDR3: TGTGCCAGCAGTTTACAGGTACCAGATACGCAGTATTTT. It encodes CASSLQVPDTQYF.